These 18 T cell receptor beta chains were sequenced from one sample in a study of blood T cell repertoires in COVID-19. Sequencing was performed with immunoSEQ multiplex PCR; in TCRdb, only in-frame clones are kept and a portion is missing. Seen here are roughly 230,000 clones, approximately 86% observed once, and the top ten hold about 0.64%. Sequencing was done on a sample of peripheral blood. These receptors all stem from a human donor in a cohort sampled during active COVID-19.

The V gene is TRBV5-4, the J gene TRBJ2-7; D is possibly TRBD2 (7 bases). Germline assignment: CDR1 SGHNT and CDR2 YYREEE (reference sequence). CDR3 length: 16 residues. V was cut by 0 bases and J by 0 bases, with 13 bases left in between. CDR3 nucleotides: TGTGCCAGCAGCTTGGGGGGGGGCGGGAGCTCCTACGAGCAGTACTTC. Its translation: CASSLGGGGSSYEQYF.

This clone was seen a few times. The chain recombines TRBV4-1 with TRBJ1-3, with TRBD1 as a possible D gene (5 bases). Germline values: CDR1 MGHRA, CDR2 YSYEKL. CDR3 length: 16 residues. V lost 1 base to trimming and J lost 0 bases, with 10 bases between them. CDR3 bases: TGCGCCAGCAGCCAAGTGGGGGGAGGCTCTGGAAACACCATATATTTT. Residues: CASSQVGGGSGNTIYF.

Of note for this clone: One end of the junction varies from germline; a read error may be responsible. The rearrangement links TRBV10-2 to TRBJ1-1; D gene ambiguous. The CDR3 extends over 13 amino acids. Germline loops: CDR1 WSHSY, CDR2 SAAADI. CDR3 nucleotides: TGCGCCAGCAGTGAGCTTATAGATTCTGATGCTTTCTTT. It is translated as CASSELIDSDAFF.

The CDR3 spells CASSLGTKGATEAFF. Here the CDR3 DNA reads TGTGCCAGCAGCTTGGGCACAAAGGGGGCTACTGAAGCTTTCTTT. The genes are TRBV5-4 and TRBJ1-1; 7 nucleotides match TRBD1. CDR3 length: 15 residues. V lost 0 bases to trimming and J lost 5 bases; unmatched junction nucleotides: 7. Germline V gene sequence: CDR1 SGHNT, CDR2 YYREEE (reference sequence).

This chain links TRBV7-3 with TRBJ2-3, with a weak D call TRBD2 (5 bases). The V end was cut by 1 base, the J end by 6 bases, with 17 bases between. Germline assignment: CDR1 SGHTA and CDR2 FQGTGA. This CDR3 has 16 residues. The CDR3 nucleotides read TGTGCCAGCAGCTTAATGGCTACTAGTAGGTTGGATACGCAGTATTTT. Its translation: CASSLMATSRLDTQYF. The whole variable domain, remainder taken from reference TRBV7-3 and TRBJ2-3, is GAGVSQTPSNKVTEKGKYVELRCDPISGHTALYWYRQSLGQGPEFLIYFQGTGAADDSGLPNDRFFAVRPEGSVSTLKIQRTERGDSAVYLCASSLMATSRLDTQYFGPGTRLTVL.

In DNA form, the CDR3 reads TGTGCCAGTAGTATTCTCCCGGGACAGGGGGATTCACCCCTCCACTTT. Its protein product is CASSILPGQGDSPLHF. The chain combines TRBV19 with TRBJ1-6, with TRBD1 matching over 11 bases. This CDR3 comprises 16 residues. The germline gives CDR1 LNHDA, CDR2 SQIVND (reference sequence). The junction had 6 bases not matched to a gene; V was cut back by 3 bases and J by 8 bases.

V is TRBV28 and J is TRBJ2-5; TRBD1 aligns across 7 bases. Germline assignment: CDR1 MDHEN and CDR2 SYDVKM. Trimming cost V 5 bases and J 2 bases; bases outside gene matches: 8. The CDR3 covers 15 residues. The CDR3: CASSPRGQAQETQYF. CDR3 bases: TGTGCCAGCAGTCCCCGTGGACAGGCACAAGAGACCCAGTACTTC.

The chain recombines TRBV2 with TRBJ1-1; TRBD1 might be the D (5 bases). V shed 5 bases and J shed 3 bases, with 10 bases lying between them. This CDR3 region has 13 residues. CDR1 and CDR2 (germline): SNHLY, FYNNEI. The CDR3 DNA is TGTGCCAGCAGTAGGGGCGAAGACACTGAAGCTTTCTTT. It encodes CASSRGEDTEAFF.

The genes are TRBV4-3 and TRBJ2-7; 12 nucleotides line up with TRBD1. Germline lookup yields CDR1 LGHNA and CDR2 YSLEER. The CDR3 covers 18 residues. The V gene end was trimmed by 0 bases and the J gene end by 3 bases; junction bases not matched to a gene: 9. CDR3 in amino acids: CASSQDGGQGAGGYEQYF. The CDR3 DNA sequence: TGCGCCAGCAGCCAAGATGGGGGACAGGGGGCCGGTGGCTACGAGCAGTACTTC.

The V gene is TRBV18, the J gene TRBJ1-2; tentatively, D is TRBD1 (6 bases). The germline V and J ends were trimmed by 2 bases and 3 bases, with 13 bases remaining between them. There are 15 residues in the CDR3. Per the germline V gene, CDR1 is KGHSH and CDR2 is LQKENI. In nucleotides, the CDR3 is TGTGCCAGCTCACCATGGGGGGGCCCCTACTATGGCTACACCTTC. Protein product: CASSPWGGPYYGYTF.

The V call is TRBV7-9, the J call TRBJ2-7; D gene uncertain. V shed 5 bases and J shed 4 bases, with 6 bases lying between them. The CDR3 extends over 11 amino acids. In germline, CDR1 is SEHNR, CDR2 FQNEAQ (reference sequence). CDR3 in DNA: TGTGCCAGCAGCCGGAGTTACGAGCAGTACTTC. As protein: CASSRSYEQYF.

The chain links TRBV6-2 or TRBV6-3 to TRBJ2-7; D is ambiguous. V lost 5 bases to trimming and J lost 6 bases, with 14 bases between them. This CDR3 has 13 residues. The V gene's germline CDR1 is MNHEY and CDR2 SVGEGT. The CDR3 bases are TGTGCCAGCAGTCTCCCCCTACCGAGCGAGCAGTACTTC. Encoded protein: CASSLPLPSEQYF.

This clone occurred once. The V call is TRBV4-3, the J call TRBJ2-1; 14 nucleotides agree with TRBD2. V lost 3 bases, J lost 1 base, and 17 bases stayed unmatched. Germline CDR1 LGHNA, CDR2 YSLEER. The CDR3 consists of 22 residues. The CDR3 sequence: CASSQAYLSGLAGVTSYNEQFF. The CDR3 region has the DNA TGCGCCAGCAGCCAGGCCTACCTCTCGGGACTAGCGGGAGTCACGTCCTACAATGAGCAGTTCTTC.

There are a few counts of this clone. The chain combines TRBV30 with TRBJ1-1; weak D call: TRBD1 (5 bases). V was clipped by 2 bases and J by 4 bases, with 14 bases between them. Germline V gene data show CDR1 as GTSNPN and CDR2 as SVGIG (reference sequence). CDR3 length equals 14 residues. The chain's CDR3 is CAWSRGYGVTEAFF. CDR3 DNA: TGTGCCTGGAGTAGGGGATACGGAGTCACTGAAGCTTTCTTT.

The rearrangement joins TRBV4-1 to TRBJ2-3, with 9 bases that match TRBD1. The germline CDR1 and CDR2 sequences are MGHRA and YSYEKL. With V trimmed by 4 bases and J by 3 bases, 8 bases remained unmatched. This CDR3 region has 16 residues. In nucleotides, the CDR3 is TGCGCCAGCAGCCCAAGGACAGGGGCTATAACAGATACGCAGTATTTT. Protein sequence: CASSPRTGAITDTQYF.

The chain has TRBV7-9 and TRBJ2-1; TRBD1 matches at 8 bases. Germline values: CDR1 SEHNR, CDR2 FQNEAQ (reference sequence). CDR3 length: 17 amino acids. V lost 5 bases and J lost 0; bases outside the gene matches: 9. CDR3 loop: CASSARDRFGSYNEQFF. The DNA for the CDR3 is TGTGCCAGCAGCGCCCGGGACAGGTTTGGCTCCTACAATGAGCAGTTCTTC.

The chain is built from TRBV19 and TRBJ2-5; 7 positions agree with TRBD1. There are 15 residues in the CDR3. Per germline, CDR1 LNHDA and CDR2 SQIVND (reference sequence). J gave up 4 bases and V 5 bases, and 10 bases lay outside the gene matches. As DNA, the CDR3 is TGTGCCAGTAGTGTTCGACAGGGTGGGCGAGAGACCCAGTACTTC. It translates to CASSVRQGGRETQYF.

The rearrangement uses TRBV19 and TRBJ1-1; maybe TRBD1 (5 bases). Trimming left V 2 bases short and J 8 bases short, with 12 bases between. Per the germline V gene, CDR1 is LNHDA and CDR2 is SQIVND (reference sequence). The CDR3 runs to 13 residues. The CDR3 sequence is CASSISRTREAFF. CDR3 bases: TGTGCCAGTAGTATAAGCCGGACAAGGGAAGCTTTCTTT.